Listed here is a single T cell receptor (beta chain). The data belong to a study of OX40 agonist ivuxolimab in advanced cancers. Background on the study: The drug used for patients, ivuxolimab, was an agonistic anti-OX40 (CD134) antibody. Cohort: about 82% men, mean age 60, aged about 23 to 79. Three dose-escalation patients had partial responses: one with hepatocellular carcinoma and two with cutaneous melanoma.

TCRdb's copy holds only in-frame clones and misses some; the assay was immunoSEQ multiplex PCR. The sample carries tens of thousands of clones, roughly nine tenths recorded once. The clonotype originates from an adult with an advanced solid tumor such as melanoma, head and neck, liver or kidney cancer. This specimen was CD4+ or CD8+ T cells sorted from blood, taken in a trial of the OX40 agonist ivuxolimab.

The CDR3 spells CASSFLRGLFGEQFF. The DNA for the CDR3 is TGTGCCAGCAGCTTTCTTAGGGGGCTGTTTGGTGAGCAGTTCTTC. The chain combines TRBV7-2 with TRBJ2-1, with 7 positions matching TRBD1. The CDR3 totals 15 residues. Trimming at V came to 3 bases and at J to 9 bases, leaving 11 bases not matched to a gene. Germline V lookup: CDR1 SGHTA, CDR2 FQGNSA.